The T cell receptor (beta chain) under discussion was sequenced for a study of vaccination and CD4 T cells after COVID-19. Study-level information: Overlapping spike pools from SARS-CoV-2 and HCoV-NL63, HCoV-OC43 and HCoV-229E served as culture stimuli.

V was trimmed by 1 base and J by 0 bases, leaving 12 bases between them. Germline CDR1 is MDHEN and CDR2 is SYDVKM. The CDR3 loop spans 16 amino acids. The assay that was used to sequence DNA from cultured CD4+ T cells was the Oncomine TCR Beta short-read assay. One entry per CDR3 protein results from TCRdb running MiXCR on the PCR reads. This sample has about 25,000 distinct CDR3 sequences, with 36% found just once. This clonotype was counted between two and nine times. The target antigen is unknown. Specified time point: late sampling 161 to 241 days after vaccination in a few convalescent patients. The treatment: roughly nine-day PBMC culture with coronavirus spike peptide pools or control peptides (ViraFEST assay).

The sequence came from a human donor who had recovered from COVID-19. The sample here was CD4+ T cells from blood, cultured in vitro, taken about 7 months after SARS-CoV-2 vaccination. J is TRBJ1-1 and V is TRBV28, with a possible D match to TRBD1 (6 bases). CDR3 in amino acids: CASSLFRTVVNTEAFF. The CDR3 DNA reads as TGTGCCAGCAGTTTATTCAGGACAGTGGTGAACACTGAAGCTTTCTTT. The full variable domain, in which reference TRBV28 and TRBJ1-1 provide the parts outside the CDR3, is DVKVTQSSRYLVKRTGEKVFLECVQDMDHENMFWYRQDPGLGLRLIYFSYDVKMKEKGDIPEGYSVSREKKERFSLILESASTNQTSMYLCASSLFRTVVNTEAFFGQGTRLTVV.